The 3 T cell receptor beta chains below all came from one sample that was sequenced in a study of Ad26.COV2.S vaccination and SARS-CoV-2 variants. Data came from immunoSEQ multiplex PCR; TCRdb stores just in-frame clones and leaves some out. The sample records some 460,000 clones, 89% being singletons. As for treatment: around 19 received Ad26.COV2.S at low or high dose, single or two shots; about 5 received placebo; per-sample allocation not given. Sampling was done on day 63 after the first vaccine or placebo injection. This material consisted of peripheral blood, taken in a trial of Ad26.COV2.S vaccine versus placebo. The receptors here all came from a person aged 18-65 years who received the Ad26.COV2.S COVID-19 vaccine or a placebo.

The chain joins TRBV7-9 to TRBJ1-1; D is unresolved. Germline assignment: CDR1 SEHNR and CDR2 FQNEAQ (reference sequence). This CDR3 is built from 14 residues. V lost 5 bases to trimming and J lost 1 base, with 11 bases between them. This CDR3 is CASSLNQWNTEAFF. For the CDR3, the DNA is TGTGCCAGCAGCCTAAACCAGTGGAACACTGAAGCTTTCTTT.

In its sample, this clone was seen once. The chain recombines TRBV7-8 with TRBJ2-7, with D possibly matching TRBD1 (5 bases). This CDR3 is built from 15 residues. From germline, CDR1 is SGHVS and CDR2 FQNEAQ. The germline V and J ends were trimmed by 1 base and 3 bases, with 13 bases remaining between them. This CDR3 is CASSLVFDSSYEQYF. The CDR3 DNA reads as TGTGCCAGCAGCTTAGTTTTTGACAGTAGCTACGAGCAGTACTTC.

Here the CDR3 reads CASSFIGTGYEKLFF. CDR3 coding DNA: TGTGCCAGCAGCTTTATCGGGACAGGGTATGAAAAACTGTTTTTT. This chain joins TRBV7-2 and TRBJ1-4, with 9 nucleotides matching TRBD1. Germline CDR1 reads SGHTA; CDR2 reads FQGNSA. This CDR3 region has 15 residues. J gave up 6 bases and V 3 bases, and 5 bases lay outside the gene matches.